This T cell receptor (beta chain) was identified in a study of blood T cell repertoires in COVID-19 (TCRdb year 2020). At the level of the whole study: The collaborator samples originated in the United States, Italy and Spain and spanned the acute and convalescent phases of COVID-19. Where available, HLA class I and class II types were obtained from metadata supplied by the sample provider rather than from assay-based typing. Samples were obtained from the ongoing ImmuneRACE study (first 160 participants) and from about 1,300 subjects provided by 6 global collaborators. The repertoires were made available in a free public database intended to serve as a resource for research on the immune response to SARS-CoV-2. The dataset comprised deeply sampled blood TCRbeta repertoires from subjects exposed to, actively infected with, or recovered from COVID-19. Nearly every sample came with metadata listing a de-identified subject ID, COVID-19 status, age in years and sex. The prospective study material was composed of cDNA or gDNA derived from T cells, B-cell-depleted T cells, or PBMCs. Overall results and qualifications from the work: Clinical and demographic metadata were provided uncurated, with the amount varying by source and participant.

Reading from cysteine to phenylalanine, the CDR3 counts 15 amino acids. The DNA shown is the 45-base CDR3, in frame from base 1. In the germline V gene, CDR1 corresponds to MNHNS and CDR2 to SASEGT. V is trimmed back by 1 base and J by 2 bases, and the junction contains 4 bases that no gene match accounts for. The immunoSEQ Assay, a bias-controlled multiplex PCR, was used to amplify TCRbeta CDR3 regions from genomic DNA. Regarding the original processing steps: The number of nucleated cells in each sample was estimated from the amplification of reference gene primers within the assay. To quantify the absolute abundance of each unique TCRbeta CDR3 rearrangement, sequence reads were collapsed and filtered. For each sample, productive Simpson clonality was calculated by taking the square root of Simpson's diversity index across productive rearrangements. The immuneACCESS repertoire file appears here via TCRdb, limited to in-frame rearrangements. These files lack a portion of the clones; in checked studies, under half of the deficit traces to unresolved V genes, and the cause of the others is not known. Clone size and the V and J calls come from that table; the DNA yielded D and trimming. For this sample the table gives 150,000 to 200,000 clones, of which roughly nine tenths were detected only once. In total, the top ten clones hold approximately 2% of the sample.

Points on this clone: Its antigen has not been determined. No much larger clonotype is one base removed from it; base qualities were not supplied.

Samples from volunteer blood donors who had recovered from COVID-19 were contributed by a second Seattle source. Each collaborating institution followed its own protocols to collect whole blood in K2EDTA tubes. For TCRbeta analysis, collaborator samples were shipped as frozen whole blood, as isolated PBMCs, or as DNA extracted from either sample type. The sequence came from a man between 18 and 35 years old who had recovered from COVID-19. Sequencing input: peripheral blood. The sequence links TRBV6-1 to TRBJ2-7; TRBD1 aligns with 8 central bases. The CDR3 protein is CASSEDGTGPYEQYF. The nucleotides read TGTGCCAGCAGTGAAGATGGGACAGGACCCTACGAGCAGTACTTC.